There are many counts of the clone carrying this T cell receptor beta chain. Germline V gene sequence: CDR1 MNHNS, CDR2 SASEGT. This CDR3 has 15 residues. With V trimmed by 5 bases and J by 5 bases, 6 bases remained unmatched. The data belong to a study of T cells in Graves' hyperthyroidism and ophthalmopathy. In the study overall: Before any treatment, at initial diagnosis, peripheral blood was collected.

The PBMCs were sourced from fresh peripheral blood (less than 11 ml). Amplification of TCR beta CDR3 regions was performed using RNA transcripts as template. HTBI primers were employed in a first-round RT-PCR of the TCR CDR3. One entry per CDR3 protein results from TCRdb running MiXCR on the multiplex PCR reads. The sample contains approximately 430,000 distinct CDR3 sequences, approximately 14% of which appear only once. This sequence was found in a young woman with Graves' hyperthyroidism. The V gene is TRBV6-1, the J gene TRBJ2-2; 9 bases are a match to TRBD1. The sample comprised blood. The CDR3 protein is CASSFRDRATGELFF. The CDR3 nucleotides read TGTGCCAGCAGTTTCCGGGACAGGGCTACCGGGGAGCTGTTTTTT.